Presented here are 19 T cell receptor beta chains from one specimen sequenced in a study of molecular identifiers for immune sequencing clone quantification. TCRdb re-called the PCR reads through MiXCR, storing one row per CDR3 protein. Among about 60,000 distinct CDR3 sequences listed, roughly 17% were seen once. Sample: naive CD8+ T cells from blood, with Jurkat cell RNA spiked in. Subset: FACS-sorted CD8+CD4-CCR7+CD45RA+ naive T cells. The receptors were gathered from a human donor in good health. Some libraries in this study had Jurkat cell RNA spiked in.

A word on this clonotype: This clone may be a read error of a much larger clone one base away. V is TRBV18 and J is TRBJ2-3; the D gene is possibly TRBD2 (5 bases). CDR1 is KGHSH, CDR2 LQKENI, per germline. The CDR3 spans 15 residues. This CDR3 reads CVSSPMRVPTDTQYF. The CDR3 bases are TGTGTCAGCTCACCAATGCGGGTCCCCACAGATACGCAGTATTTT.

The sample holds many counts of this clonotype. The chain carries TRBV15 and TRBJ2-7; TRBD1 matches 7 bases. This CDR3 has 15 residues. Germline CDR1 and CDR2: LNHNV and YYDKDF (reference sequence). Germline trimming cut 3 bases from V and 4 bases from J; bases unmatched to any gene: 9. The CDR3 nucleotides read TGTGCCACCAGCAGTGATAAGACAGGGAAATACGAGCAGTACTTC. It codes for CATSSDKTGKYEQYF.

This clonotype was recorded many times. The V gene is TRBV29-1, the J gene TRBJ2-1, with 13 bases fitting TRBD2. Germline-derived CDR1 and CDR2 are SQVTM and ANQGSEA. With 1 base clipped from V and 10 bases from J, the junction kept 10 bases outside the gene matches. CDR3 length equals 16 residues. The CDR3: CSVEAILAGGPGEQFF. CDR3 coding DNA: TGCAGCGTTGAAGCCATACTAGCGGGAGGGCCGGGGGAGCAGTTCTTC.

This clonotype has ten or more counts. This rearrangement joins TRBV2 to TRBJ2-3; 10 positions agree with TRBD2. V gave up 6 bases and J gave up 2 bases; unmatched junction bases: 5. This CDR3 is 15 amino acids long. Germline CDR1 is SNHLY and CDR2 is FYNNEI. The CDR3 here is CASRGTSEYTDTQYF. CDR3 coding DNA: TGTGCCAGCAGAGGGACTAGCGAATACACAGATACGCAGTATTTT. Looking up the rest from reference TRBV2 and TRBJ2-3 gives the full variable domain: EPEVTQTPSHQVTQMGQEVILRCVPISNHLYFYWYRQILGQKVEFLVSFYNNEISEKSEIFDDQFSVERPDGSNFTLKIRSTKLEDSAMYFCASRGTSEYTDTQYFGPGTRLTVL.

Ten or more counts support this clonotype. V gene TRBV27 combines with J gene TRBJ2-1; 10 bases line up with TRBD2. This CDR3 is 17 amino acids long. Unmatched junction bases numbered 15, after V lost 6 bases and J lost 7 bases. In germline, CDR1 is MNHEY, CDR2 SMNVEV (reference sequence). This CDR3 reads CASSLPPGLAMSNEQFF. CDR3 DNA: TGTGCCAGCAGCCTTCCCCCGGGACTAGCGATGTCGAATGAGCAGTTCTTC.

On this clonotype: One junction end does not reproduce the germline sequence, and a read error may be involved. V usage is TRBV7-6 and J usage is TRBJ2-1; D gene uncertain. CDR1 and CDR2 from the germline V gene are SGHVS and FNYEAQ. The CDR3 is 14 amino acids. CDR3 in DNA: TGTGCCAGCAGCCCGAGGACCACACGCAATGGGCAGTTCTTC. This encodes CASSPRTTRNGQFF.

This clonotype was picked up many times. The chain joins TRBV18 to TRBJ2-2, with D tentatively TRBD1 or TRBD2 (5 bases each). The CDR3 has 17 residues. Trimming removed 3 bases at V and 4 bases at J, with 18 bases between. CDR1 KGHSH and CDR2 LQKENI come from the germline V gene. As DNA, the CDR3 is TGTGCCAGCTCACCCACAGTCTCGGGGCCAGGCACCGGGGAGCTGTTTTTT. It encodes CASSPTVSGPGTGELFF.

V and J are TRBV2 and TRBJ1-4, with D perhaps matching TRBD1 (6 bases). CDR1 and CDR2 from the germline V gene are SNHLY and FYNNEI. This CDR3 has 13 residues. The V end was cut by 7 bases, the J end by 4 bases, with 10 bases between. This CDR3 is CASTDRHNEKLFF. CDR3 bases: TGTGCCAGCACGGACAGACATAATGAAAAACTGTTTTTT.

This clonotype has at least ten counts. This sequence joins TRBV29-1 and TRBJ2-5; TRBD1 matches 8 bases. Germline CDR1 is SQVTM and CDR2 is ANQGSEA. The V gene end was trimmed by 6 bases and the J gene end by 5 bases; junction bases not matched to a gene: 17. The CDR3 covers 16 residues. The CDR3 DNA reads TGCAGCGTCTCCATGATCGGACAGGGCCCAAGGGAGACCCAGTACTTC. Its protein is CSVSMIGQGPRETQYF.

Worth noting for this clonotype: One end of the junction varies from germline; a read error may be responsible. The chain carries TRBV9 and TRBJ2-3, with D perhaps TRBD2 (6 bases). CDR1 is SGDLS and CDR2 is YYNGEE in the germline V gene. The CDR3 spans 14 residues. In DNA, the CDR3 is TGCGCCAGCAGCGTAGTTGGAGGGTCAGATGCGCAGTATTTT. It yields the protein CASSVVGGSDAQYF.

J is TRBJ1-4 and V is TRBV20-1; D is possibly TRBD1 (6 bases). CDR3 size: 14 residues. V lost 6 bases and J 14 bases, leaving 25 bases between the germline ends. Germline V CDR1 and CDR2: DFQATT, SNEGSKA (reference sequence). CDR3 sequence (DNA): TGCAGTGCCATGAGGCCAGGGGAGAATGAAAGGCTGTTTTTT. It encodes CSAMRPGENERLFF.

This clonotype was seen repeatedly, ten times or more. The chain links TRBV2 to TRBJ2-7, with a weak D call TRBD1 (5 bases). The V gene's germline CDR1 is SNHLY and CDR2 FYNNEI. This CDR3 has 11 residues. With 6 bases removed from V and 2 bases from J, the gap between germline ends came to 5 bases. The CDR3: CASRTAYEQYF. The CDR3 DNA follows: TGTGCCAGCAGGACAGCCTACGAGCAGTACTTC.

As regards this clonotype: A single base separates this from a much larger clone, so it may be a read error. The chain links TRBV4-1 to TRBJ1-2; D perhaps matches TRBD1 (5 bases). CDR1 is MGHRA, CDR2 YSYEKL, per germline. This CDR3 has 13 residues. This CDR3 reads CASSQGGAYGHTF. CDR3 DNA sequence: TGCGCCAGCAGCCAGGGAGGGGCCTATGGCCACACCTTC.

This clonotype was found many times. The chain uses TRBV4-2 and TRBJ1-4, with D uncertain. CDR1 is LGHNA and CDR2 is YNFKEQ in the germline V gene. The CDR3 covers 15 residues. V was clipped by 4 bases and J by 8 bases, with 17 bases between them. CDR3 sequence: CASSPWFTGEEKLFF. The CDR3 DNA is TGTGCCAGCAGCCCGTGGTTTACCGGGGAGGAAAAACTGTTTTTT.

This clonotype was seen at least ten times. This chain links TRBV5-6 with TRBJ1-4, with D unresolved. Germline lookup yields CDR1 SGHDT and CDR2 YYEEEE. The CDR3 length is 15 residues. Trimming cost V 0 bases and J 4 bases, with 10 bases left between them. The CDR3 bases are TGTGCCAGCAGCTTGGTAGAAGATTATAATGAAAAACTGTTTTTT. Amino acid sequence: CASSLVEDYNEKLFF.

As for this clonotype: It may be a read error: a sequence one base away is much more abundant. This sequence joins TRBV6-6 and TRBJ2-1, with D possibly being TRBD1 (5 bases). CDR1 and CDR2 from the germline V gene are MNHNY and SVGAGI (reference sequence). This CDR3 spans 13 amino acids. CDR3 sequence reads: CASSYRQLNEQLF. The CDR3 coding sequence is TGTGCCAGCAGTTACCGACAGCTCAATGAGCAGCTCTTC.

The chain uses TRBV28 and TRBJ2-5; D remains ambiguous. This CDR3 comprises 13 residues. The V and J ends lost 3 bases and 5 bases respectively, with 10 bases between them. CDR1 and CDR2 from the germline V gene are MDHEN and SYDVKM. CDR3 residues: CASSFDMKETQYF. The DNA for the CDR3 is TGTGCCAGCAGTTTCGATATGAAGGAGACCCAGTACTTC. Combining the CDR3 with reference TRBV28 and TRBJ2-5 gives the whole variable domain DVKVTQSSRYLVKRTGEKVFLECVQDMDHENMFWYRQDPGLGLRLIYFSYDVKMKEKGDIPEGYSVSREKKERFSLILESASTNQTSMYLCASSFDMKETQYFGPGTRLLVL.

At least ten counts were recorded for this clonotype. The chain is built from TRBV20-1 and TRBJ2-7; D is perhaps TRBD1 (6 bases). V was shortened by 5 bases and J by 3 bases, with 14 bases between the two germline ends. Germline V gives CDR1 DFQATT, CDR2 SNEGSKA (reference sequence). The CDR3 sequence is 13 residues long. The CDR3 DNA is TGCAGTGCTTCTACCGGACAGCGCTACGAGCAGTACTTC. Amino acid sequence: CSASTGQRYEQYF.

The V and J genes are TRBV5-1 and TRBJ2-7; TRBD2 aligns across 8 bases. V lost 2 bases to trimming and J lost 1 base; unmatched junction nucleotides: 2. The CDR3 has 14 amino acids. Germline V gene sequence: CDR1 SGHRS, CDR2 YFSETQ. CDR3 amino acids: CASSLLADSYEQYF. The CDR3, as DNA: TGCGCCAGCAGCTTACTAGCGGATTCCTACGAGCAGTACTTC.